These T cell receptor beta chains were read from a single sample in a study of blood T cell repertoires in COVID-19. Here immunoSEQ multiplex PCR was the method, and the copy in TCRdb shows in-frame clones only, minus some. Of hundreds of thousands of clones listed, 70% to 90% are singletons. The specimen was PBMCs or T cells enriched from blood (not recorded which). Receptors originate from a man aged 40-50 years who had recovered from COVID-19. Both conserved end residues are part of each CDR3. The D gene is left open where the match is weak. Clone size is not always given. Where it is, it says once, few, many or a class for expanded clones.

J gene | clone size | V gene | D gene | CDR3 DNA | CDR3 protein
TRBJ1-5 | . | TRBV28 | . | TGTGCCAGCAGTTTGGAGGGTCTGGTGGAGCAGCCCCAGCATTTT | CASSLEGLVEQPQHF
TRBJ1-4 | . | TRBV2 | TRBD1 | TGTGCCAGCGGGATAGATCAGGACAGGGTGGAAAAACTGTTTTTT | CASGIDQDRVEKLFF
TRBJ1-1 | . | TRBV5-1 | . | TGCGCCAGCAGCTCCGACACTGCAGCTTTCTTT | CASSSDTAAFF
TRBJ1-4 | few | TRBV2 | . | TGTGCCTCCCGAGTATATGAAAAACTGTTTTTT | CASRVYEKLFF
TRBJ2-3 | . | TRBV19 | . | TGTGCCAGTAGTATAGATCGGAGGGCCGCGCAGTATTTT | CASSIDRRAAQYF
TRBJ2-2 | . | TRBV28 | TRBD2 | TGTGCCAGCAGTCCACTGGCACGAGCTAGCGGGAGGACCGGGGAGCTGTTTTTT | CASSPLARASGRTGELFF
TRBJ2-3 | . | TRBV13 | TRBD1 | TGTGCCAGCAGCCCGACAAGGGACAGGGGGCCGAGGGATACGCAGTATTTT | CASSPTRDRGPRDTQYF
TRBJ1-3 | . | TRBV10-3 | TRBD1 | TGTGCCATCAGGAACAGACAGGGGTCCGGAAACACCATATATTTT | CAIRNRQGSGNTIYF
TRBJ2-3 | . | TRBV3-1/TRBV3-2 | TRBD1 | TGTGCCAGTCAACGGGCAGGGGGCGGAGATACGCAGTATTTT | CASQRAGGGDTQYF
TRBJ1-2 | . | TRBV19 | . | TGTGCCAGTAGTATCGGACCTCTCGGGGAGAGGTGGACCGCGTATGGCTACACCTTC | CASSIGPLGERWTAYGYTF
TRBJ2-5 | once | TRBV27 | . | TGTGCCAGCAGTTTTGGTCGGTTGGAGACCCAGTACTTC | CASSFGRLETQYF
TRBJ1-4 | . | TRBV28 | . | TGTGCCAGCAGCTCCAGGGGTGCAACTAATGAAAAACTGTTTTTT | CASSSRGATNEKLFF
TRBJ1-4 | . | TRBV6-2/TRBV6-3 | TRBD1 | TGTGCCAGCAGTTCCCCCGGGACAGCCGGCCCAGAAAAACTGTTTTTT | CASSSPGTAGPEKLFF
TRBJ1-4 | . | TRBV7-8 | TRBD1 | TGTGCCAGCAGCTTAGTACGCATACAGGGGGGTACTAATGAAAAACTGTTTTTT | CASSLVRIQGGTNEKLFF
TRBJ1-2 | few | TRBV28 | . | TGTGCCAGCAGTTTATTGAATACCGGTACAGGGGGCTACACCTTC | CASSLLNTGTGGYTF
TRBJ2-7 | . | TRBV5-3 | TRBD2 | TGTGCCCAAAGGTCTGGCGGGGGAATATACGAGCAGTACTTC | CAQRSGGGIYEQYF
TRBJ2-7 | . | TRBV6-1 | TRBD1 | TGTGCCAGCAGTGAGGGACAGGCCTACGAGCAGTACTTC | CASSEGQAYEQYF
TRBJ2-2 | . | TRBV5-4 | . | TGTGCCAGCAGCTTCGACCTCAGGGGAACCGGGGAGCTGTTTTTT | CASSFDLRGTGELFF
TRBJ2-5 | . | TRBV19 | TRBD2 | TGTGCCAGTAGTCCCCGACTAGCGGGGGTGGAGACCCAGTACTTC | CASSPRLAGVETQYF
TRBJ1-2 | . | TRBV7-2 | . | TGTGCCAGCAGCACTCCACTTAAGCGGGGCTACACCTTC | CASSTPLKRGYTF
TRBJ1-6 | . | TRBV18 | . | TGTGCCAGCTCACAGGCGCCAGGGAATAATTCACCCCTCCACTTT | CASSQAPGNNSPLHF
TRBJ1-3 | . | TRBV12-3/TRBV12-4 | . | TGTGCCAGCAGCTTAGGGGAGGGAAACACCATATATTTT | CASSLGEGNTIYF
TRBJ1-5 | few | TRBV10-2 | . | TGCGCCAGCAGTGAGTCCTCGGTCCGGCAGCCCCAGCATTTT | CASSESSVRQPQHF
TRBJ1-2 | . | TRBV6-2/TRBV6-3 | . | TGTGCCAGCAGCCCAAACCCCCGCGGGGCCGCCTATGGCTACACCTTC | CASSPNPRGAAYGYTF
TRBJ2-5 | once | TRBV7-9 | . | TGTGCCAGCAGCTTAGCGAGCGGCAGCCAAGAGACCCAGTACTTC | CASSLASGSQETQYF
TRBJ1-2 | . | TRBV29-1 | TRBD1 | TGCAGCGTTGGATCAGGACAGGGGATATGGGGCTACACCTTC | CSVGSGQGIWGYTF
TRBJ2-7 | few | TRBV3-1/TRBV3-2 | TRBD1 | TGTGCCAGCAGCCAAGGTTTAGGACAGGGGTTTGAGCAGTACTTC | CASSQGLGQGFEQYF
TRBJ2-1 | few | TRBV4-3 | . | TGCGCCAGCAGCCTCAATGAGGGGGTTGACAATGAGCAGTTCTTC | CASSLNEGVDNEQFF
TRBJ2-7 | . | TRBV29-1 | . | TGCAGCGTTCTACAGGGAAAGAGCTACGAGCAGTACTTC | CSVLQGKSYEQYF
TRBJ2-1 | . | TRBV5-4 | TRBD2 | TGTGCCAGCAGCCTACGGACTAGCGAGATCAATGAGCAGTTCTTC | CASSLRTSEINEQFF
TRBJ2-7 | few | TRBV5-4 | TRBD2 | TGTGCCAGCAGCTTGGGGACTAGCGGGCATTACGAGCAGTACTTC | CASSLGTSGHYEQYF
TRBJ2-7 | once | TRBV6-6 | . | TGTGCCAGCAGCCAGGACAGATACGAGCAGTACTTC | CASSQDRYEQYF
TRBJ1-5 | . | TRBV7-2 | . | TGTGCCAGCAGCTCGACGGGGGAGGACAATCAGCCCCAGCATTTT | CASSSTGEDNQPQHF
TRBJ2-1 | . | TRBV19 | TRBD2 | TGTGCCAGTGGACCGGGACTAGCGGGCGGCACCACCTACAATGAGCAGTTCTTC | CASGPGLAGGTTYNEQFF
TRBJ2-7 | . | TRBV14 | TRBD2 | TGTGCCAGCAGCCTATCTCCGGGACTAGCGGGATCGCAGAGCGGGTTCGAGCAGTACTTC | CASSLSPGLAGSQSGFEQYF
TRBJ2-5 | . | TRBV30 | . | TGTGCCTGGAGTGGATTAGCGGAGCAAGAGACCCAGTACTTC | CAWSGLAEQETQYF
TRBJ2-2 | . | TRBV19 | TRBD1 | TGTGCCAGTAGTACTGGGACAGGGGGCACCGGGGAGCTGTTTTTT | CASSTGTGGTGELFF
TRBJ2-3 | . | TRBV29-1 | . | TGCAGCGTTGACCGGGACACCCGTGGAGATACGCAGTATTTT | CSVDRDTRGDTQYF
TRBJ1-1 | . | TRBV5-1 | . | TGCGCCAGCAGCCCCGAGGGGTCGGGAGGCACTGAAGCTTTCTTT | CASSPEGSGGTEAFF
TRBJ2-7 | few | TRBV4-2 | TRBD1 | TGTGCCAGCAGCCAGGCACAGGGGGCAAGGGAAACCCAGTACTTC | CASSQAQGARETQYF
TRBJ1-2 | . | TRBV6-5 | TRBD1 | TGTGCCAGCTTGGGACAGGGGGGGTATGGCTACACCTTC | CASLGQGGYGYTF
TRBJ1-3 | . | TRBV7-6 | . | TGTGCCGTCCTTCTCACAGGGTTCTCTGGAAACACCATATATTTT | CAVLLTGFSGNTIYF
TRBJ2-7 | . | TRBV4-3 | TRBD2 | TGCGCCAGCAGCCAAGATCGCCTAGCGGGGGTACTCTACGAGCAGTACTTC | CASSQDRLAGVLYEQYF
TRBJ2-4 | . | TRBV4-1 | TRBD2 | TGCGCCAGCAGCCAAGGGGGTCCGGGACTAGCGGGAGAGCGGGCCAAAAACATTCAGTACTTC | CASSQGGPGLAGERAKNIQYF
TRBJ2-4 | . | TRBV3-1/TRBV3-2 | . | TGTGCCAGCAGCCAAGATCTTAGGGTGCAGGGTGACATTCAGTACTTC | CASSQDLRVQGDIQYF
TRBJ2-2 | . | TRBV27 | . | TGTGCCAGCAGTTTGGGGCCCACCGGGGAGCTGTTTTTT | CASSLGPTGELFF
TRBJ2-1 | . | TRBV9 | . | TGTGCCAGCAGCCGTAGTCTAGTAGCCTACAATGAGCAGTTCTTC | CASSRSLVAYNEQFF
TRBJ1-1 | . | TRBV5-6 | . | TGTGCCAGCAGCCGGACTGACGGGAACACTGAAGCTTTCTTT | CASSRTDGNTEAFF
TRBJ2-1 | . | TRBV4-2 | TRBD1 | TGTGCCAGCAGCCAAGATCTACGACAGGGGGCTCGGAGTGAGCAGTTCTTC | CASSQDLRQGARSEQFF
TRBJ2-1 | . | TRBV18 | . | TGTGCCAGCTCGGAAGGGGTCATGGATGAGCAGTTCTTC | CASSEGVMDEQFF